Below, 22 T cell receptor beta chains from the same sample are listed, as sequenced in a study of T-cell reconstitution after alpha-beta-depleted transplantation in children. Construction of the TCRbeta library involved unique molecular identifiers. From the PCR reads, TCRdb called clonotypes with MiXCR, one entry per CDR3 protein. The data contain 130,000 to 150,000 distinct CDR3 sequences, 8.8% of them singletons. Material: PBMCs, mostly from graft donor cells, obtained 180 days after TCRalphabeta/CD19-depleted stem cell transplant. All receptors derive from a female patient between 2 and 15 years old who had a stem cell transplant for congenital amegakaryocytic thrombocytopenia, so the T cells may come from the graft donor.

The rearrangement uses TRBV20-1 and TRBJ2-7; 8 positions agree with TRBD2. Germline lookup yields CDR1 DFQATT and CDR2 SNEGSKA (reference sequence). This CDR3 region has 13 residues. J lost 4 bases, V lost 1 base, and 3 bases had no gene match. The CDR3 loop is CSARATSEYEQYF. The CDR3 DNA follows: TGCAGTGCTAGAGCGACTAGCGAGTACGAGCAGTACTTC.

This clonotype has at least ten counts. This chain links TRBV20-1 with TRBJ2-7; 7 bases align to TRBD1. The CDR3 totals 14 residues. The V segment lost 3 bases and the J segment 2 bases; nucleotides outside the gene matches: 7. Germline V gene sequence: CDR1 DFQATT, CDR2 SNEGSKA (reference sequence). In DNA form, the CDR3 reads TGCAGTGCTAGCACAGGGGTTTCGACCTACGAGCAGTACTTC. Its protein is CSASTGVSTYEQYF.

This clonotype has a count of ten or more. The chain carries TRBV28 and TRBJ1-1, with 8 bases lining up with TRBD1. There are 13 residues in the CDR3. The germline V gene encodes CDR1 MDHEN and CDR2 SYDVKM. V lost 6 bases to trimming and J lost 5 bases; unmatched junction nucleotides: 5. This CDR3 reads CASSWTGRTEAFF. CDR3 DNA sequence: TGTGCCAGCAGCTGGACAGGGAGAACTGAAGCTTTCTTT.

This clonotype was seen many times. In DNA, the CDR3 is TGTGCCAGCAGTTTGCATGGGGGGAACACTGAAGCTTTCTTT. Encoded protein: CASSLHGGNTEAFF. The chain employs TRBV12-3 or TRBV12-4 and TRBJ1-1; TRBD1 might be the D (5 bases). CDR3 length: 14 amino acids. Trimming shortened V by 3 bases and J by 1 base, and 9 bases separated the two germline ends.

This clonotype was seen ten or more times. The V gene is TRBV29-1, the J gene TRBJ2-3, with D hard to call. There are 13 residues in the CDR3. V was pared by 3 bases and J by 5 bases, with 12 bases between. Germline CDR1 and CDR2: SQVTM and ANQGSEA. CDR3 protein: CSVEGLLLDTQYF. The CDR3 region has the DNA TGCAGCGTTGAGGGTTTACTGTTAGATACGCAGTATTTT.

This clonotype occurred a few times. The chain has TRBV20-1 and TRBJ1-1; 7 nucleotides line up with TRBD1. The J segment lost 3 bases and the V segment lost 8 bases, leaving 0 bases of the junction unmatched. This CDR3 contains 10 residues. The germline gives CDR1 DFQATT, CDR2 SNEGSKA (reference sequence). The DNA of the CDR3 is TGCAGTACAGGGGACACTGAAGCTTTCTTT. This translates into CSTGDTEAFF.

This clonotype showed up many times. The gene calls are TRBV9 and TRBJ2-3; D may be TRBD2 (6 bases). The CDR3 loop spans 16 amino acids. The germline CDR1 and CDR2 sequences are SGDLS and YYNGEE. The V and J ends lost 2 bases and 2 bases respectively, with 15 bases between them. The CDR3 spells CASSVLYGGSTDTQYF. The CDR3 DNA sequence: TGTGCCAGCAGCGTTCTATATGGGGGGTCCACAGATACGCAGTATTTT.

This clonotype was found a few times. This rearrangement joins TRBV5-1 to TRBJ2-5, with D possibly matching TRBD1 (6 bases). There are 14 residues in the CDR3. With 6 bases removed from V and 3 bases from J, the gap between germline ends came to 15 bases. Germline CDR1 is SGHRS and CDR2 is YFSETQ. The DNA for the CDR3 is TGCGCCAGCATGTCAGGGGCAGGGGAAGAGACCCAGTACTTC. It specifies CASMSGAGEETQYF.

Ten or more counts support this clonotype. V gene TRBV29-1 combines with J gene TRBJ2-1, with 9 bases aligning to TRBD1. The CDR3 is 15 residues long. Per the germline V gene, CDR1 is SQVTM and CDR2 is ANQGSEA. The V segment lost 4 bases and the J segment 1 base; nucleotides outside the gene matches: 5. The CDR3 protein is CSVGGTGNSYNEQFF. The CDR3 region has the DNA TGCAGCGTTGGGGGGACAGGGAATTCCTACAATGAGCAGTTCTTC.

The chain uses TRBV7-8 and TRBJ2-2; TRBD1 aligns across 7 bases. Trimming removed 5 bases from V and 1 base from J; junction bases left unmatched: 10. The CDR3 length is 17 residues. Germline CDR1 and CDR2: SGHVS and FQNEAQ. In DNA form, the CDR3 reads TGTGCCAGCAGCCTGCTCGGGACAGCCAAGAACACCGGGGAGCTGTTTTTT. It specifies CASSLLGTAKNTGELFF.

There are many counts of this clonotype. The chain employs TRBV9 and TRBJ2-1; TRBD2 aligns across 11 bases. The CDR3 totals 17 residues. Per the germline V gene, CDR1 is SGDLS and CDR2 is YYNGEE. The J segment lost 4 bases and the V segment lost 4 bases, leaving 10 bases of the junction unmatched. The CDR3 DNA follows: TGTGCCAGCAGCAGCACCACCGGGACTAGCGGTTACAATGAGCAGTTCTTC. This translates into CASSSTTGTSGYNEQFF.

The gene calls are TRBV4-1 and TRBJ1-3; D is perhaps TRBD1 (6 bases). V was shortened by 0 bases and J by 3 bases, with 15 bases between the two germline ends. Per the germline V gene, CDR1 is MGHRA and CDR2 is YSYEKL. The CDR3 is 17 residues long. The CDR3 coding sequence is TGCGCCAGCAGCCAAGATTGGGGGACACAAGTTGGAAACACCATATATTTT. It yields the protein CASSQDWGTQVGNTIYF.

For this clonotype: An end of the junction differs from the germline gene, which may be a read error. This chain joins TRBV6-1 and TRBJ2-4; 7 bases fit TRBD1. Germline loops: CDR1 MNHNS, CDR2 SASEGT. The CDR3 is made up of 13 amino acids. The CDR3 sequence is CASTGSGGNSQYF. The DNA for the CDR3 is TGTGCCAGCACCGGCTCAGGGGGAAACAGTCAGTACTTC.

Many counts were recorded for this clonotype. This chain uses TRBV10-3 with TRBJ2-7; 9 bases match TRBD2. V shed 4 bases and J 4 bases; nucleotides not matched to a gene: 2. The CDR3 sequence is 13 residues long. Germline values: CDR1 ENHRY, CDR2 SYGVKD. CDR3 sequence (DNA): TGTGCCATCAGTGTAGCGGGAGAATACGAGCAGTACTTC. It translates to CAISVAGEYEQYF.

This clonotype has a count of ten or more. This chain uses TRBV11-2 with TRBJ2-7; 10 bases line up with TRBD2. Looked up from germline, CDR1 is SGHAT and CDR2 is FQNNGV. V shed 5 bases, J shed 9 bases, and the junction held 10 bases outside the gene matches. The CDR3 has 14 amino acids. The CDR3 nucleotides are TGTGCCAGCAGCCCAGCTAGCGGGAGTATGGTGCAGTACTTC. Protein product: CASSPASGSMVQYF.

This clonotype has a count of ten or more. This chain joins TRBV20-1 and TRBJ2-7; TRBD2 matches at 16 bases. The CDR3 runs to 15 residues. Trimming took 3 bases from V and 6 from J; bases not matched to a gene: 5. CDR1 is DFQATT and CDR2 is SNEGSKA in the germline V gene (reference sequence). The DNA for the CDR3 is TGCAGTGCTAGGGGGACTAGCGGGAGGGCCCGCGAGCAGTACTTC. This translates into CSARGTSGRAREQYF.

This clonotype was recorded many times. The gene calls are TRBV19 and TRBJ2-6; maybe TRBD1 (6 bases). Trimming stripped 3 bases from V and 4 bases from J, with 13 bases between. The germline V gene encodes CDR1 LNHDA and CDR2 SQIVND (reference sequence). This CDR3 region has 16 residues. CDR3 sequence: CASSISQGAGANVLTF. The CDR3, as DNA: TGTGCCAGTAGTATCTCACAGGGTGCCGGGGCCAACGTCCTGACTTTC.

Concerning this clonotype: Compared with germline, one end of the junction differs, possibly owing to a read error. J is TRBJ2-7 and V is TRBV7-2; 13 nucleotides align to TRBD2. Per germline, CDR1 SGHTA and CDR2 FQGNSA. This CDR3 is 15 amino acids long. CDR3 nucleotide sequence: TGTGCCAGCGGCTTAAGGACTAGCGGGAGCTACGAGCAGTACTTC. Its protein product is CASGLRTSGSYEQYF.

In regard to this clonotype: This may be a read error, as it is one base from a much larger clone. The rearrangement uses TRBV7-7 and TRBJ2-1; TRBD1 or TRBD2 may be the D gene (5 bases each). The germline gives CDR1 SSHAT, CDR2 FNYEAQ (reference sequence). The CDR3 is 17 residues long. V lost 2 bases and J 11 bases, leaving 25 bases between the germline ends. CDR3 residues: CASSLNVPGTLGDKQFF. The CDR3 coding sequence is TGTGCCAGCAGCTTAAACGTTCCGGGGACCCTTGGCGATAAGCAGTTCTTC.

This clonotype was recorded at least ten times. CDR3 protein: CASRGQQWTEAFF. CDR3 nucleotide sequence: TGTGCCAGCAGAGGACAGCAGTGGACTGAAGCTTTCTTT. V and J are TRBV2 and TRBJ1-1, with a tentative D call TRBD1 (6 bases). CDR1 and CDR2 (germline): SNHLY, FYNNEI. Trimming cost V 6 bases and J 5 bases, with 13 bases left between them. The CDR3 has 13 amino acids.

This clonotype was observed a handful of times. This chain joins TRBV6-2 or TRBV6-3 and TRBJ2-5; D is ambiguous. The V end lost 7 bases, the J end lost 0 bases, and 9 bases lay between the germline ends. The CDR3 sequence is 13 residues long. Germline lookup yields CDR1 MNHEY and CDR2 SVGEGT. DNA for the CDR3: TGTGCCAGCACCGCCGATTACCAAGAGACCCAGTACTTC. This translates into CASTADYQETQYF.

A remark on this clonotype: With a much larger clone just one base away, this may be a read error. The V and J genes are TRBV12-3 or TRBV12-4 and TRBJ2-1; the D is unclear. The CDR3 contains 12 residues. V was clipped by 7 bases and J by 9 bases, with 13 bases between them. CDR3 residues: CASIVVLGEQFF. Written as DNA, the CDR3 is TGTGCCAGCATAGTGGTGTTGGGTGAGCAGTTCTTC.